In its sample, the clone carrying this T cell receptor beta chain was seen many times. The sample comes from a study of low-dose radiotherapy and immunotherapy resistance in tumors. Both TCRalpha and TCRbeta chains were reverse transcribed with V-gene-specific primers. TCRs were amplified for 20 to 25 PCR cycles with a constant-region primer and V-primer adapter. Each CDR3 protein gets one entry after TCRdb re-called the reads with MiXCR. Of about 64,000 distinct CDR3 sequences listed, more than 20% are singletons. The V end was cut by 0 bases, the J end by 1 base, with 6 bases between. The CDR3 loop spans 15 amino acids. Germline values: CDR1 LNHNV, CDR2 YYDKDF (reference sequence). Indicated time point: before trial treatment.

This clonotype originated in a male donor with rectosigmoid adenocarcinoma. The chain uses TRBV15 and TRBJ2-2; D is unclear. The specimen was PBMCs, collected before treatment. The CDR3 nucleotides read TGTGCCACCAGCAGAGATCTAGGGAACACCGGGGAGCTGTTTTTT. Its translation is CATSRDLGNTGELFF.